Listed below are T cell receptor beta chains from one sample, sequenced in a study of shared clonotypes between healthy human individuals. Profiled with immunoSEQ multiplex PCR; TCRdb holds only in-frame clones, not every one. Counted here are approximately 1,500,000 clones, around 97% occurring once; the ten biggest clones make up 1% to 1.5%. The sequenced material came from naive CD4+ T cells sorted from blood. The receptors were gathered from a man aged 30 to 39 in good health. Both conserved end residues are part of each CDR3. D genes are given only for firm matches. The size entry is marked missing in some rows and otherwise reads once, few, many or a size class.

d_call	v_call	j_call	clone_size	cdr3_length	cdr3_aa
NA	TRBV18	TRBJ2-1	NA	15	CASSPPDLPNNEQFF
TRBD2	TRBV7-8	TRBJ2-3	NA	15	CASRLTSGSTDTQYF
NA	TRBV15	TRBJ2-3	NA	16	CATSRDLMAGTDTQYF
NA	TRBV11-3	TRBJ1-3	NA	16	CASSNPGRDRGNTIYF
NA	TRBV15	TRBJ2-7	NA	15	CATSPLTDPSYEQYF
NA	TRBV28	TRBJ1-1	NA	12	CAAGEMNTEAFF
NA	TRBV20-1	TRBJ1-2	once	11	CSETSQYGYTF
NA	TRBV27	TRBJ1-3	NA	11	CASGGGNTIYF
NA	TRBV18	TRBJ2-7	NA	14	CASSPRQRAAEQYF
NA	TRBV11-3	TRBJ2-2	NA	15	CASSVGTSNTGELFF
NA	TRBV6-5	TRBJ1-1	NA	15	CASSYSPVPSTEAFF
NA	TRBV14	TRBJ2-7	NA	15	CASSQAGRVTYEQYF
TRBD2	TRBV19	TRBJ2-1	NA	17	CASSLPYSGRAYNEQFF
TRBD2	TRBV7-2	TRBJ2-1	NA	17	CASSLSLAGPPYNEQFF
NA	TRBV18	TRBJ2-3	once	15	CASSPSPAPADTQYF
NA	TRBV5-6	TRBJ1-5	NA	14	CASSPVAGGQPQHF
NA	TRBV19	TRBJ2-3	NA	13	CASRVDGTDTQYF
TRBD1	TRBV2	TRBJ1-3	NA	17	CASSEARGRGRGNTIYF
NA	TRBV7-8	TRBJ2-6	NA	16	CASSLAEPSGANVLTF
NA	TRBV18	TRBJ2-1	NA	12	CASSWEYNEQFF
NA	TRBV11-3	TRBJ2-2	NA	15	CASSLGGRDTGELFF
NA	TRBV18	TRBJ2-3	NA	15	CASSLRTTATDTQYF
NA	TRBV7-9	TRBJ2-1	NA	12	CASSTTGVEQFF
NA	TRBV12-2	TRBJ2-1	NA	15	CASRWEWSSYNEQFF
NA	TRBV7-9	TRBJ2-7	NA	15	CASSIGGDPYYEQYF
NA	TRBV19	TRBJ1-5	once	15	CASSIRTGNNQPQHF
NA	TRBV6-5	TRBJ2-1	NA	15	CASSLSSSIYNEQFF
NA	TRBV18	TRBJ2-7	NA	16	CASSPRSTSISHEQYF
NA	TRBV30	TRBJ1-3	NA	15	CAWVVKGATGNTIYF
NA	TRBV19	TRBJ2-5	NA	13	CASSALRGETQYF
NA	TRBV7-2	TRBJ2-1	NA	15	CASSSGSLSYNEQFF
TRBD1	TRBV7-9	TRBJ2-3	NA	15	CASSWGQTSTDTQYF
TRBD1	TRBV10-3	TRBJ2-7	NA	13	CATWTGTGGEQYF
TRBD2	TRBV2	TRBJ2-7	NA	14	CASTQRETSYEQYF
TRBD2	TRBV5-1	TRBJ2-1	NA	15	CASKRTSGVYNEQFF
NA	TRBV29-1	TRBJ1-1	NA	10	CSVEDSEAFF
NA	TRBV9	TRBJ2-1	NA	15	CASSARLDAYNEQFF
TRBD2	TRBV28	TRBJ2-7	NA	13	CASRAGREAGGDF
NA	TRBV9	TRBJ1-3	NA	14	CASSPAGPGNTIYF
NA	TRBV2	TRBJ2-2	once	15	CASSEALRGIRELFF
NA	TRBV14	TRBJ2-7	NA	15	CASSQFQGYDYEQYF
NA	TRBV9	TRBJ1-2	NA	14	CASSVGPDNYGYTF